This TCR beta chain was profiled in a study of T cells in Graves' hyperthyroidism and ophthalmopathy. Study details: Peripheral blood draws took place at initial diagnosis, ahead of any treatment. Study conclusions and caveats: The authors' 13 V-J model separated ophthalmopathy from stable hyperthyroidism.

RNA transcripts yielded amplified TCR beta CDR3 regions. TCR CDR3 regions were first amplified by RT-PCR with HTBI primers. One entry per CDR3 protein results from TCRdb running MiXCR on the multiplex PCR reads. Of about 600,000 distinct CDR3 sequences in the sample, around 16% were seen once. Concerning this clonotype: Its antigen is unidentified.

Each person with ophthalmopathy scored at least 3 on the Clinical Activity Score, reached NOSPECS grade 4 or higher, and had been ill under 3 months. CDR3 length equals 15 residues. The germline V gene has CDR1 ENHRY and CDR2 SYGVKD. The ends lost 1 base at V and 7 bases at J; junction bases unmatched: 7. Input material: blood. The chain uses TRBV10-3 and TRBJ1-2, with TRBD1 identical over 9 bases. The TCR comes from a woman between 40 and 55 years old with Graves' ophthalmopathy. DNA for the CDR3: TGTGCCATCAGTGAGTGGACAGGGGATAAGAGTGGCTACACCTTC. Its protein product is CAISEWTGDKSGYTF.